The 20 T cell receptor beta chains reported below all come from one sample, sequenced in a study of Ad26.COV2.S vaccination and SARS-CoV-2 variants. The method was immunoSEQ multiplex PCR; TCRdb's version includes in-frame clones alone and lacks a portion of them. The top ten clones hold approximately 5.9% of a sample with 300,000 to 350,000 clones, roughly 90% of them seen once. Treatment described: some 20 received Ad26.COV2.S at low or high dose, single or two shots; roughly five received placebo; per-sample allocation not given. Specimens were obtained on day 63 following the first vaccine or placebo injection. The material was peripheral blood, obtained in a trial of Ad26.COV2.S vaccine versus placebo. The receptors come from a person between 18 and 59 years old who received the Ad26.COV2.S COVID-19 vaccine or a placebo.

This chain links TRBV2 with TRBJ1-1; D unresolved. This CDR3 region has 13 residues. The germline V gene encodes CDR1 SNHLY and CDR2 FYNNEI. V was cut by 1 base and J by 6 bases, with 9 bases left in between. The CDR3 DNA reads TGTGCCAGCAGTGAAGATCGGGGTCCTGAAGCTTTCTTT. As protein: CASSEDRGPEAFF.

The V gene is TRBV19, the J gene TRBJ1-5, with D maybe TRBD1 (5 bases). CDR3 size: 14 residues. V dropped 11 bases and J dropped 0 bases, with 14 bases sitting between them. From germline, CDR1 is LNHDA and CDR2 SQIVND (reference sequence). The CDR3 DNA reads TGTGCCTTAGGGGCCAACAATAGCAATCAGCCCCAGCATTTT. Encoded protein: CALGANNSNQPQHF.

This clone occurred once. The rearrangement links TRBV2 to TRBJ1-2, with 9 bases aligning to TRBD1. CDR1 is SNHLY and CDR2 is FYNNEI in the germline V gene. The CDR3 runs 14 residues. The trim removed 6 bases at V and 5 bases at J, leaving 7 bases unmatched. CDR3: CASRGGQGKYGYTF. As DNA, the CDR3 is TGTGCCAGCAGGGGGGGACAGGGAAAGTATGGCTACACCTTC.

The chain is built from TRBV2 and TRBJ2-2; tentatively, D is TRBD1 (6 bases). CDR3 length: 14 amino acids. The germline gives CDR1 SNHLY, CDR2 FYNNEI. V gave up 8 bases and J gave up 4 bases, with 14 bases separating them. CDR3 loop: CASFGQGITGELFF. CDR3 bases: TGTGCCAGCTTTGGCCAGGGGATCACCGGGGAGCTGTTTTTT.

V usage is TRBV24-1 and J usage is TRBJ2-2; D not certain. The ends were cut back, 3 bases at V and 3 bases at J, with 16 bases in the middle. The CDR3 consists of 17 residues. The V gene's germline CDR1 is KGHDR and CDR2 SFDVKD. The CDR3 DNA sequence: TGTGCCACCAGTGATCCGGGCGGTGGCAGCTACACCGGGGAGCTGTTTTTT. It yields the protein CATSDPGGGSYTGELFF.

CDR3: CASSQDRAQETQYF. The CDR3, as DNA: TGTGCCAGCAGCCAGGACAGGGCGCAAGAGACCCAGTACTTC. V gene TRBV7-9 combines with J gene TRBJ2-5; 8 nucleotides line up with TRBD1. Per germline, CDR1 SEHNR and CDR2 FQNEAQ (reference sequence). V shed 5 bases, J shed 2 bases, and the junction held 4 bases outside the gene matches. This CDR3 spans 14 amino acids.

The chain couples TRBV19 to TRBJ2-7; D is possibly TRBD1 (5 bases). V was clipped by 0 bases and J by 4 bases, with 13 bases between them. This CDR3 has 15 amino acids. The germline V gene has CDR1 LNHDA and CDR2 SQIVND (reference sequence). CDR3: CASSIDQGSSYEQYF. The CDR3 nucleotides read TGTGCCAGTAGTATAGACCAGGGCTCATCTTACGAGCAGTACTTC.

CDR3 in DNA: TGCGCCAGCAGAAGGACAGGGTATCTCCGGACAAGCACAGATACGCAGTATTTT. Translation gives CASRRTGYLRTSTDTQYF. The chain joins TRBV10-1 to TRBJ2-3; the match to TRBD1 covers 8 bases. Germline trimming cut 6 bases from V and 0 bases from J; bases unmatched to any gene: 14. The CDR3 covers 18 residues. The germline V gene encodes CDR1 WNHNN and CDR2 SYGVQD (reference sequence).

The CDR3 region has the DNA TGTGCCAGCAGTTTAGTTCTTGGAAACACCATATATTTT. Its protein product is CASSLVLGNTIYF. This chain joins TRBV12-3 or TRBV12-4 and TRBJ1-3; no reliable D call. The CDR3 totals 13 residues. V was trimmed by 1 base and J by 3 bases, leaving 4 bases between them.

J is TRBJ1-4 and V is TRBV27; the match to TRBD1 covers 9 bases. Germline CDR1 MNHEY, CDR2 SMNVEV (reference sequence). V shed 5 bases and J 0 bases; nucleotides not matched to a gene: 7. The CDR3 sequence is 17 residues long. CDR3 loop: CASSNYRGRTTNEKLFF. In DNA form, the CDR3 reads TGTGCCAGCAGTAACTACAGGGGGCGAACAACTAATGAAAAACTGTTTTTT.

The genes are TRBV6-5 and TRBJ2-7; a weak D match, TRBD2 (5 bases). The CDR3 sequence is 12 residues long. Germline V gene lookup returns CDR1 MNHEY and CDR2 SVGAGI. Trimming cost V 10 bases and J 4 bases, with 14 bases left between them. CDR3 sequence: CATGRTLYEQYF. CDR3 DNA sequence: TGTGCCACTGGACGGACTTTGTACGAGCAGTACTTC.

The genes are TRBV6-5 and TRBJ1-5, with 7 positions matching TRBD1. J lost 4 bases, V lost 5 bases, and 5 bases had no gene match. From germline, CDR1 is MNHEY and CDR2 SVGAGI. The CDR3 has 14 residues. The CDR3 nucleotides are TGTGCCAGCAGTACCGGACAGGTTAATCAGCCCCAGCATTTT. It encodes CASSTGQVNQPQHF.

The genes are TRBV30 and TRBJ1-2, with 7 bases fitting TRBD1. The CDR3 has 13 residues. After removal of 5 bases from V and 4 bases from J, the junction contained 7 bases not matched to a gene. Germline V gives CDR1 GTSNPN, CDR2 SVGIG (reference sequence). The CDR3 here is CAWHRDRPYGYTF. For the CDR3, the DNA is TGTGCCTGGCACCGGGACAGACCCTATGGCTACACCTTC.

As for this clone: Distinct nucleotide sequences in the sample also encode this CDR3. The chain has TRBV9 and TRBJ2-7, with TRBD1 matching 8 bases. This CDR3 contains 15 residues. J gave up 0 bases and V 0 bases, and 2 bases lay outside the gene matches. The germline V gene has CDR1 SGDLS and CDR2 YYNGEE. For the CDR3, the DNA is TGTGCCAGCAGCGTAGGACAGGGGCGCTCCTACGAGCAGTACTTC. It codes for CASSVGQGRSYEQYF.

The chain has TRBV4-3 and TRBJ2-4, with TRBD1 matching over 7 bases. The CDR3 sequence is 16 residues long. The germline V gene has CDR1 LGHNA and CDR2 YSLEER. Losses at the gene ends were 1 base for V and 4 bases for J; bases not matched to a gene: 7. In DNA form, the CDR3 reads TGCGCCAGCAGCCAAGGCAGACAGGGTCCTAAAAACATTCAGTACTTC. Residues: CASSQGRQGPKNIQYF.

This rearrangement joins TRBV3-1 (or the pseudogene TRBV3-2) to TRBJ1-5, with D hard to call. Germline CDR1 reads LGHDT; CDR2 reads YNNKEL (reference sequence). CDR3 length: 14 residues. V was clipped by 3 bases and J by 1 base, with 7 bases between them. The CDR3 sequence: CASSQITSNQPQHF. Here the CDR3 DNA reads TGTGCCAGCAGCCAGATTACAAGCAATCAGCCCCAGCATTTT.

V gene TRBV6-2 or TRBV6-3 combines with J gene TRBJ2-3; TRBD2 agrees at 8 bases. The CDR3 is made up of 16 amino acids. J lost 5 bases, V lost 4 bases, and 11 bases had no gene match. CDR1 and CDR2 from the germline V gene are MNHEY and SVGEGT. DNA for the CDR3: TGTGCCAGCAGTTCTGTTACGGGGGGGCCGGGAGATACGCAGTATTTT. Translation gives CASSSVTGGPGDTQYF.

The V call is TRBV7-2, the J call TRBJ2-2, with TRBD2 identical over 15 bases. CDR3 length equals 15 residues. Germline-derived CDR1 and CDR2 are SGHTA and FQGNSA. V lost 4 bases to trimming and J lost 8 bases; unmatched junction nucleotides: 2. The CDR3 coding sequence is TGTGCCAGCAGCTCGGGACTAGCGGGGGGAGGGGAGCTGTTTTTT. It translates to CASSSGLAGGGELFF.

V gene TRBV5-4 combines with J gene TRBJ2-1; D may correspond to TRBD1 or TRBD2 (5 bases each). V was shortened by 4 bases and J by 5 bases, with 16 bases between the two germline ends. CDR3 size: 15 residues. Germline V gene data show CDR1 as SGHNT and CDR2 as YYREEE (reference sequence). The CDR3 is CASSLGGGVDNEQFF. In DNA form, the CDR3 reads TGTGCCAGCAGCCTTGGGGGTGGGGTAGACAATGAGCAGTTCTTC.

The gene calls are TRBV4-1 and TRBJ1-1; D is ambiguous. Between the trimmed V and J ends, which lost 1 base and 3 bases, there was a span of 12 bases. Germline V CDR1 and CDR2: MGHRA, YSYEKL. The CDR3 spans 15 residues. The chain's CDR3 is CASSQGVGGDTEAFF. The CDR3 nucleotides are TGCGCCAGCAGCCAAGGGGTCGGAGGCGACACTGAAGCTTTCTTT.